Listed below are T cell receptor beta chains from one sample, sequenced in a study of sequential checkpoint blockade in melanoma. Produced via immunoSEQ multiplex PCR; TCRdb's table is partial and in-frame only. In the table there are more than 7,500 clones, 50% to 70% of which are singletons. This sample comprised CD8+ T cells sorted from blood (inferred from file names), obtained from a patient given nivolumab and ipilimumab in sequence. These receptor sequences come from a human donor with melanoma. The CDR3 runs from the conserved cysteine through the conserved F or W. The order of the fields is V gene, clone size, D gene, J gene, CDR3 protein, CDR3 DNA. A D gene is named only where the DNA matches it firmly. Not all rows give a size; the values are once, few, many and, for expanded clones, a class.

>TRBV25-1|.|.|TRBJ1-1
CASSLNRGTEAFF
TGTGCCAGCAGTCTGAATCGGGGCACTGAAGCTTTCTTT
>TRBV15|.|.|TRBJ1-1
CATSARDRFTEAFF
TGTGCCACCAGCGCCCGAGACAGGTTCACTGAAGCTTTCTTT
>TRBV5-4|.|TRBD2|TRBJ2-1
CASSTSGGYNEQFF
TGTGCCAGCAGTACTAGCGGGGGCTACAATGAGCAGTTCTTC
>TRBV7-8|.|TRBD1|TRBJ2-7
CASSQIGTGVHEQYF
TGTGCCAGCAGCCAAATAGGGACAGGGGTCCACGAGCAGTACTTC
>TRBV9|.|.|TRBJ2-3
CASSVDPRTTDTQYF
TGTGCCAGCAGCGTAGATCCTAGAACAACAGATACGCAGTATTTT
>TRBV28|.|.|TRBJ1-5
CASSSSWGRVQPQHF
TGTGCCAGCAGTTCCTCGTGGGGGCGCGTTCAGCCCCAGCATTTT
>TRBV4-2|.|TRBD2|TRBJ2-5
CASSQGLAGGGETQYF
TGTGCCAGCAGCCAAGGACTAGCGGGGGGTGGAGAGACCCAGTACTTC
>TRBV27|.|TRBD1|TRBJ2-5
CASSFRQGGYQETQYF
TGTGCCAGCAGTTTCAGACAGGGCGGGTACCAAGAGACCCAGTACTTC
>TRBV7-9|.|TRBD1|TRBJ1-1
CASSLEGYRGLNTEAFF
TGTGCCAGCAGCTTAGAGGGGTACAGGGGTCTGAACACTGAAGCTTTCTTT
>TRBV7-2|medium-sized|.|TRBJ2-2
CASSLASYTGELFF
TGTGCCAGCAGCTTAGCGTCCTACACCGGGGAGCTGTTTTTT
>TRBV4-1|few|.|TRBJ1-3
CASSPRDSGNTIYF
TGCGCCAGCAGCCCCCGGGACTCTGGAAACACCATATATTTT
>TRBV4-3|few|TRBD1|TRBJ2-7
CASSPSTGAGEQYF
TGCGCCAGCAGCCCCTCCACAGGGGCAGGCGAGCAGTACTTC
>TRBV7-2|.|.|TRBJ2-7
CASSVTSWGEQYF
TGTGCCAGCAGCGTCACTAGCTGGGGGGAGCAGTACTTC
>TRBV6-6|.|TRBD1|TRBJ1-3
CASSLSGTAGNTIYF
TGTGCCAGCAGTTTATCCGGGACAGCTGGAAACACCATATATTTT
>TRBV27|.|TRBD2|TRBJ2-3
CASSLSGGGASDTQYF
TGTGCCAGCAGTTTATCAGGCGGGGGGGCATCAGATACGCAGTATTTT
>TRBV9|few|.|TRBJ2-7
CASSVALQGGGEQYF
TGTGCCAGCAGCGTAGCCCTTCAGGGAGGGGGCGAGCAGTACTTC
>TRBV7-9|.|TRBD1|TRBJ1-2
CASSYDREVVGYTF
TGTGCCAGCAGCTACGACAGGGAGGTAGTTGGCTACACCTTC
>TRBV18|.|TRBD1|TRBJ2-7
CASAPTAGGYEQYF
TGTGCCAGCGCGCCGACTGCAGGGGGCTACGAGCAGTACTTC
>TRBV4-1|.|TRBD2|TRBJ2-7
CASSQTSGGDYEQYF
TGCGCCAGCAGCCAAACTAGCGGGGGGGATTACGAGCAGTACTTC
>TRBV27|.|.|TRBJ2-3
CASSLRRLTDTQYF
TGTGCCAGCAGTTTGAGGCGCCTGACAGATACGCAGTATTTT
>TRBV2|few|.|TRBJ2-7
CASSEVEGPYEQYF
TGTGCCAGCAGTGAAGTAGAGGGCCCCTACGAGCAGTACTTC
>TRBV12-5|.|.|TRBJ1-5
CASALTPRDHAPQHF
TGTGCTAGTGCCTTGACCCCCAGGGATCACGCGCCCCAGCATTTT
>TRBV2|once|.|TRBJ1-1
CASEGGTEAFF
TGTGCCAGCGAAGGGGGCACTGAAGCTTTCTTT
>TRBV7-9|.|TRBD1|TRBJ1-1
CASSFGRGIGLGTEAFF
TGTGCCAGCAGCTTCGGCAGGGGGATAGGTTTGGGCACTGAAGCTTTCTTT
>TRBV4-1|few|.|TRBJ2-7
CASSQGRGQLGEQYF
TGCGCCAGCAGCCAAGGGAGGGGGCAGTTGGGCGAGCAGTACTTC
>TRBV19|.|.|TRBJ2-7
CASSEAQGSSYEQYF
TGTGCCAGTAGTGAGGCACAGGGTAGCTCCTACGAGCAGTACTTC
>TRBV4-1|.|TRBD1|TRBJ2-7
CASSLGQAAYEQYF
TGCGCCAGCAGCCTAGGACAGGCGGCCTACGAGCAGTACTTC
>TRBV29-1|.|TRBD2|TRBJ2-7
CSVLGGFHEQYF
TGCAGCGTCCTGGGGGGGTTCCACGAGCAGTACTTC
>TRBV9|few|TRBD2|TRBJ2-3
CASSVVGAGTTDTQYF
TGTGCCAGCAGCGTAGTGGGAGCGGGGACCACAGATACGCAGTATTTT
>TRBV5-1|.|.|TRBJ1-2
CASSDYDVYTF
TGCGCCAGCAGCGACTATGACGTCTACACCTTC
>TRBV9|medium-sized|.|TRBJ2-1
CASSAADLDEQFF
TGTGCCAGCAGCGCCGCCGACCTAGATGAGCAGTTCTTC
>TRBV27|once|.|TRBJ2-3
CASSLAVTDTQYF
TGTGCCAGCAGTTTAGCAGTTACAGATACGCAGTATTTT
>TRBV7-2|.|.|TRBJ1-1
CASSLTVWNTEAFF
TGTGCCAGCAGCCTTACGGTATGGAACACTGAAGCTTTCTTT
>TRBV5-5|.|.|TRBJ2-3
CASSRPRADTQYF
TGTGCCAGCAGCCGCCCACGGGCAGATACGCAGTATTTT
>TRBV4-3|few|.|TRBJ1-2
CASSQDNRATYGYTF
TGCGCCAGCAGCCAAGATAACAGGGCGACCTATGGCTACACCTTC
>TRBV11-3|few|TRBD1|TRBJ1-3
CASSLETGGHSGNTIYF
TGTGCCAGCAGCTTGGAAACAGGGGGCCACTCTGGAAACACCATATATTTT
>TRBV29-1|.|.|TRBJ1-2
CSAWDNPYGYTF
TGCAGCGCCTGGGACAACCCCTATGGCTACACCTTC
>TRBV27|.|.|TRBJ1-2
CASSLGADYGYTF
TGTGCCAGCAGTTTAGGGGCAGACTATGGCTACACCTTC
>TRBV4-3|.|TRBD1|TRBJ2-6
CASSLGGTRRSGANVLTF
TGCGCCAGCAGCCTAGGGGGCACCCGACGCTCTGGGGCCAACGTCCTGACTTTC
>TRBV29-1|.|TRBD2|TRBJ2-7
CSVSWTSGGHYEQYF
TGCAGCGTTTCATGGACTAGCGGGGGGCACTACGAGCAGTACTTC
>TRBV7-6|.|TRBD1|TRBJ2-7
CASSQGTGPYNEQYF
TGTGCCAGCAGCCAAGGGACAGGACCGTACAACGAGCAGTACTTC
>TRBV7-6|few|.|TRBJ2-1
CASSLLTGAYNEQFF
TGTGCCAGCAGCTTATTGACGGGGGCCTACAATGAGCAGTTCTTC
>TRBV5-1|once|TRBD1|TRBJ1-1
CASSLGGQGPMNTEAFF
TGCGCCAGCAGCTTGGGAGGACAGGGCCCCATGAACACTGAAGCTTTCTTT
>TRBV6-1|.|TRBD1|TRBJ2-7
CASKVSWTGSYEQYF
TGTGCCAGCAAAGTTTCATGGACAGGATCCTACGAGCAGTACTTC
>TRBV7-9|medium-sized|.|TRBJ1-4
CASSMASRVANEKLFF
TGTGCCAGCAGCATGGCAAGCAGGGTGGCTAATGAAAAACTGTTTTTT